This record covers a single T cell receptor beta chain. Its antigen is not yet known. No base qualities exist here, and no much larger clone lies one base off it. The data were obtained in a study of metastatic and nonmetastatic thyroid tumors (dated by TCRdb to 2019 to 2021). Study-level background: For patients with malignant and with benign thyroid disease, the researchers compared repertoires between peripheral blood samples and tumor or nodule tissue samples. General study outcomes and caveats: TCR beta diversity was reported as significantly higher in malignant tumors than in benign nodules, in both blood and tumor samples.

V lost 3 bases and J lost 5 bases, and the count of bases not matched to a germline gene is 4. The CDR3 measures 13 amino acids from cysteine to phenylalanine. Here the CDR3 DNA is all that survives: 39 bases in frame from base 1. CDR1 and CDR2, looked up from the germline V gene (reference sequence), are LNHDA and SQIVND. Library preparation employed PCR. TCRdb lists the instrument as Illumina HiSeq 4000. The TCR beta-chain CDR3 region of each patient was profiled by high-throughput sequencing. In the paper's pipeline: Drawing on CDR3 differences between clinicopathological groups, the researchers built a classifier meant to tell apart patients with distant-metastatic papillary thyroid cancer. Repertoire diversity was assessed with the Shannon index, and tumor-blood repertoire similarity with the Morisita-Horn index. TCRdb handled the public reads itself, with Q25 trimming in fastp and clone calling in MiXCR, and kept productive beta chains. TCRdb, not the original authors, processed these V and J calls. Counted in this sample were approximately 35,000 clones; 11% of them appeared once. The ten largest clonotypes hold around 16% of the sample.

Before undergoing thyroid surgery, none of the patients had been given any kind of treatment. The study retrospectively analysed patient clinical samples collected from about 2012 to 2018 using T-cell receptor beta sequencing. The chain is encoded by TRBV19 joined to TRBJ2-7; a stretch of 7 junction bases matches TRBD1. This clonotype was obtained from a female donor with papillary thyroid cancer or a benign thyroid nodule (not recorded which). Some clones in this sample may be carry-over from other donors' samples. Sequencing was done on a sample of blood. The DNA sequence follows: TGTGCCAGTAGTATCGACAGGGTCCACGAGCAGTACTTC. It translates as CASSIDRVHEQYF.